This T cell receptor beta chain was recovered during a study of vaccination and CD4 T cells after COVID-19. Treatment specified: roughly ten-day PBMC culture with coronavirus spike peptide pools or control peptides (ViraFEST assay). Peptide pools at around 9.6 ug/ml stimulated approximately 2 million PBMCs per well with 10 IU/ml IL-2. The Oncomine TCR Beta short-read assay was applied to DNA of cultured CD4+ T cells. Someone extracted genomic DNA from cultured CD4+ T cells. TCRdb reprocessed the PCR reads with MiXCR, giving one entry per CDR3 protein. Here the sample spans some 15,000 distinct CDR3 sequences, about 61% being singletons. Study findings and constraints: Median numbers of SARS-CoV-2-reactive clonotypes increased from approximately 21 to 40 (not a significant change). Relatively few convalescent patients were studied; early post-infection timepoints were not included.

In its sample, this clonotype was seen a few times. Its antigen remains unknown. Germline assignment: CDR1 MNHNS and CDR2 SASEGT. With 6 bases removed from V and 6 bases from J, the gap between germline ends came to 8 bases. CDR3 length: 11 amino acids. The V gene is TRBV6-1, the J gene TRBJ1-1; D is ambiguous. The TCR originated in a human donor who had recovered from COVID-19. Sequences were obtained from CD4+ T cells from blood, cultured in vitro. The CDR3, as DNA: TGTGCCAGCAGGACGCGTTCTGAAGCTTTCTTT. This codes for CASRTRSEAFF.